This TCR beta chain derives from a study of beta chain features in type 1 diabetes. The study, taken as a whole, reports: For Type 1 diabetes patients, all four CD4+ subsets carried TCRB CDR3s that were moderately but significantly shorter.

Only a few counts were recorded for this clone. Its antigen is as yet unknown. Expressed TCRB transcripts were sequenced because the isolated RNA had all been reverse transcribed beforehand. TCRdb keeps only in-frame clones here, not all; method: immunoSEQ multiplex PCR. This table has over 40,000 clones, about 66% appearing once. Germline V gene data show CDR1 as SEHNR and CDR2 as FQNEAQ (reference sequence). The CDR3 spans 14 residues. V dropped 5 bases and J dropped 4; count of bases not matched to a gene: 8. The sample taken for sequencing was Tregs from blood. The chain combines TRBV7-9 with TRBJ2-7; 7 bases are a match to TRBD2. The sequence derives from a woman aged 18 to 35 with type 1 diabetes. CDR3 loop: CASSLRGGSYEQYF. The CDR3, as DNA: TGTGCCAGCAGCCTTAGGGGCGGGAGTTACGAGCAGTACTTC.